This TCR beta chain was sequenced for a study of early T cells in non-severe SARS-CoV-2 infection. The wider study: From unsorted whole blood, bulk RNA was sequenced, and the chains remained unpaired. General observations from the study: Matching with VDJdb favored anti-spike CD8 responses (missing private and CD4 specificities).

Remarks on this clonotype: Its antigen is still unknown. A much more abundant neighbour one base away suggests this may be a read error.

Germline CDR1 and CDR2: MGHRA and YSYEKL. The length of the CDR3 is 17 residues. Individual cDNA molecules were tagged with unique molecular identifiers. TCRdb ran MiXCR on the 5' RACE reads and lists one entry per CDR3 protein. This table has some 50,000 distinct CDR3 sequences, approximately 10% appearing once. What was sequenced was whole blood. V gene TRBV4-1 combines with J gene TRBJ2-2; TRBD2 agrees at 10 bases. The clonotype originates from an adult who was a healthcare worker with PCR-confirmed SARS-CoV-2 infection or an uninfected control (not recorded which). CDR3 amino acids: CANSQPVGAGGTGELFF. The CDR3 coding sequence is TGCGCCAACAGCCAACCCGTGGGAGCGGGAGGGACCGGGGAGCTGTTTTTT.